The 2 T cell receptor beta chains presented below share a single source sample, sequenced in a study of beta chain features in type 1 diabetes. Expressed TCRB transcripts were sequenced because the isolated RNA had all been reverse transcribed beforehand. TCRdb's table, derived via immunoSEQ multiplex PCR, lists solely in-frame clones and lacks some. The data hold about 290,000 clones, with around 7.8% observed a single time. Sequenced material: central memory CD4+ T cells from blood. The receptor set was obtained from a woman between 18 and 29 years old in good health.

This chain uses TRBV29-1 with TRBJ2-3; TRBD1 might be the D (6 bases). V lost 7 bases and J lost 2, with 10 bases in between. Germline CDR1 and CDR2: SQVTM and ANQGSEA. This CDR3 is built from 12 residues. CDR3 nucleotides: TGCAGCGCAGGGGCTTCCACAGATACGCAGTATTTT. Protein product: CSAGASTDTQYF.

Comment on this clone: Just one base apart from a much larger clone, this may be a read error. The J gene is TRBJ1-2, the V gene TRBV7-3; D ambiguous. The germline V gene encodes CDR1 SGHTA and CDR2 FQGTGA. This CDR3 region has 12 residues. Trimming took off 3 bases at V and 5 bases at J, with 7 bases between the two ends. The CDR3 reads CASSFPRYGYTF. The CDR3 bases are TGTGCCAGCAGCTTTCCAAGATATGGCTACACCTTC.